This T cell receptor (beta chain) stems from a study of CD8 T cells in Susac syndrome (dated by TCRdb to the late 2010s). A note on the overall study: Of the Susac syndrome patients who were sequenced, more than five had clinically active disease and roughly 8 were in clinical remission. Susac syndrome patients were therapy-naive, on corticosteroids (some also receiving IVIg), or on IVIg alone at blood withdrawal. The study used repertoire sequencing to test whether antigen drove CD8+ T cell activation and differentiation in Susac syndrome. Clonality of the CD8+ T cell repertoire was compared between more than 10 healthy donors, approximately 14 Susac syndrome patients and roughly 15 multiple sclerosis patients.

Reading from cysteine to phenylalanine, the CDR3 counts 14 amino acids. Kept here is only the CDR3 DNA, which spans 42 bases and is read in frame from base 1. As encoded in the germline V gene (reference sequence), CDR1 is LGHDT while CDR2 is YNNKEL. General findings and caveats noted by the study authors: CD8+ repertoires in Susac syndrome showed clonal expansion, which was highest in CD8+ TEMRA cells and was greater in clinically active patients than in remitting patients. Roughly 17 and five Susac-specific public clones were found in the total CD8+ and CD8+ TEMRA repertoires, respectively. The number of individuals in the TCR sequencing and HLA analysis was acknowledged as relatively small.

RNA was extracted using the RNeasy kit, and roughly 0.5 to 1 ug of the RNA was reverse transcribed with random hexamers. The immunoSEQ multiplex PCR assay, which covers 54 Vbeta and 13 Jbeta segments, was used to amplify TCR beta CDR3 regions. To correct PCR amplification bias, a synthetic template baseline was used for both primer optimization and computational correction. Regarding the original processing steps: Only productive sequences were kept, with reads annotated to V, D and J genes according to IMGT and analyzed in immunoSEQ Analyzer. Clonality was computed as one minus Shannon entropy normalized by log2 of the number of productive unique sequences. For each patient and control, public and private clones were evaluated within the 100 most prevalent clones. Susac-specific clones were defined as absent from healthy and MS cohorts, around 1,000 published viral clones and other ImmuneACCESS disease sequences. TCRdb handled the public reads itself, with Q25 trimming in fastp and clone calling in MiXCR, and kept productive beta chains. One record per CDR3 amino acid sequence lists the most common genes and DNA. None of the V and J calls come from the authors' own analysis; TCRdb made them. The sample table contains about 100,000 distinct CDR3 sequences; only one count was recorded for around 96% of them. The top ten clones comprise 0.3% to 0.35% of the sample.

This clonotype was seen a few times. This clone's antigen is unknown. The junction departs from germline at one end; a sequencing error may be responsible. Peripheral blood CD8+ and CD4+ T cells from healthy donors, Susac syndrome patients and multiple sclerosis patients were profiled by high-throughput TCR beta sequencing. The Susac syndrome patients fulfilled recently defined diagnostic criteria for definite or probable disease. CD8+ TEMRA cells were enriched by FACS, while bulk CD8+ and CD4+ T cells were purified by magnetic negative isolation. Blood was drawn into EDTA tubes, processed within 24 hours, and PBMCs were isolated by density gradient centrifugation. PBMCs intended for TCR sequencing were frozen in liquid nitrogen and were later thawed in a 37 degrees C water bath. Purity of sorted or isolated CD4+, CD8+ and CD8+ TEMRA cells was at least 90%.

The clonotype was recovered from a human donor with Susac syndrome. The sequenced sample was CD8+ T cells from PBMCs. The V gene is TRBV3-1 and the J gene is TRBJ2-7, with 10 bases in between that match TRBD2. The CDR3 reads CASSQAGGTYEQYF. The DNA sequence reads TGTGCCAGCAGTCAAGCGGGGGGGACCTACGAGCAGTACTTC.